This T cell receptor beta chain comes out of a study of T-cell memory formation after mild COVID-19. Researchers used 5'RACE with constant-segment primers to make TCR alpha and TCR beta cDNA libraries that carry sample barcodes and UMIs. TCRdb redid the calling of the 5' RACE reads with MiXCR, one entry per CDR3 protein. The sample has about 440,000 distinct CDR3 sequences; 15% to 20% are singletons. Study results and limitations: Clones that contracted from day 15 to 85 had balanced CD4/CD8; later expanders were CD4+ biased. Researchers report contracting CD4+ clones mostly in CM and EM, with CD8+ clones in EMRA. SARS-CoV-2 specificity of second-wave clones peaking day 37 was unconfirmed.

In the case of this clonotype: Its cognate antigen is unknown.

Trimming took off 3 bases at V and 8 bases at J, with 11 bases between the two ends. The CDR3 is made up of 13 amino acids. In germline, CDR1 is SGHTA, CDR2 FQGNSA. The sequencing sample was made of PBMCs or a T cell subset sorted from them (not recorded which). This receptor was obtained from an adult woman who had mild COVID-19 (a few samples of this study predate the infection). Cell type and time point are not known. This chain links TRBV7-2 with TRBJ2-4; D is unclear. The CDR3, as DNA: TGTGCCAGCAGCTTCAAGGGCCTAGACATTCAGTACTTC. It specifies CASSFKGLDIQYF.